The 10 T cell receptor beta chains in this list originate from one sample, sequenced in a study of response to subunit inactivated influenza vaccine listed by TCRdb under 2018. The library was obtained by RT-PCR. Reads for this sample came from an Illumina HiSeq 2500. Using fastp at Q25 and MiXCR, TCRdb reprocessed the public reads and kept productive beta chains. Each record represents a unique CDR3 protein, reported with the most common genes and DNA among its rows. The sample table holds approximately 500,000 distinct CDR3 sequences, of which approximately 13% were seen once. Around 13% of the sample is taken by the ten largest. Interpreted using the paper, the time point label stands for: more than 35 days after influenza vaccine administration. The material was PBMCs from blood, obtained about 40 days after vaccination. Receptor source: a man between 50 and 59 years old who received an inactivated influenza vaccine. Donor details come from another sample of the same person, matched by shared clones.

This clonotype was observed a handful of times. The J gene is TRBJ2-7, the V gene TRBV5-1, with TRBD2 matching over 14 bases. Germline V CDR1 and CDR2: SGHRS, YFSETQ. V shed 4 bases and J 4 bases; nucleotides not matched to a gene: 4. This CDR3 is 15 amino acids long. The CDR3 sequence: CASSPGTSGRYEQYF. In DNA form, the CDR3 reads TGCGCCAGCAGCCCCGGGACTAGCGGGAGATACGAGCAGTACTTC.

This clonotype came up a few times. The gene calls are TRBV10-2 and TRBJ1-2; 7 bases line up with TRBD1. CDR3 size: 13 residues. Germline CDR1 WSHSY, CDR2 SAAADI. The ends lost 5 bases at V and 4 bases at J; junction bases unmatched: 4. CDR3 sequence reads: CASSTGASYGYTF. The DNA for the CDR3 is TGCGCCAGCAGTACAGGGGCCTCCTATGGCTACACCTTC.

The chain links TRBV21-1 to TRBJ2-7. TRBV21-1 is noted as a pseudogene. The CDR3 runs 17 residues. The CDR3 DNA is TGTGCCAGCAGCAGACGGAAACAGAGACTTCCCCCCTACGAGCAGTACTTC. Its translation: CASSRRKQRLPPYEQYF.

The V and J genes are TRBV20-1 and TRBJ2-3; D may match TRBD1 or TRBD2 (5 bases each). Germline CDR1 is DFQATT and CDR2 is SNEGSKA (reference sequence). The V end was cut by 4 bases, the J end by 5 bases, with 13 bases between. CDR3 size: 13 residues. CDR3 sequence: CSATSVGGDTQYF. The CDR3, as DNA: TGCAGTGCTACTTCGGTTGGGGGAGATACGCAGTATTTT.

This clonotype was counted only a few times. The genes are TRBV10-3 and TRBJ1-4, with D perhaps TRBD1 (5 bases). Germline values: CDR1 ENHRY, CDR2 SYGVKD. The CDR3 consists of 12 residues. The germline V and J ends were trimmed by 8 bases and 8 bases, with 12 bases remaining between them. CDR3 DNA sequence: TGTGCCATCGGCCGGGACCCGGAAAAACTGTTTTTT. Translating it yields CAIGRDPEKLFF.

CDR3 amino acids: CAWSVNAGELFF. Here the CDR3 DNA reads TGTGCCTGGAGTGTAAATGCAGGGGAGCTGTTTTTT. V gene TRBV30 combines with J gene TRBJ2-2; D gene ambiguous. Trimming took 0 bases from V and 8 from J, leaving 7 bases between them. Germline CDR1 is GTSNPN and CDR2 is SVGIG (reference sequence). The CDR3 has 12 amino acids.

This clonotype was counted a few times. The chain links TRBV4-1 to TRBJ1-6; D is uncertain. Trimming left V 1 base short and J 9 bases short, with 13 bases between. This CDR3 has 15 residues. The germline V gene encodes CDR1 MGHRA and CDR2 YSYEKL. CDR3 sequence: CASSQGVGSLSPLHF. The DNA for the CDR3 is TGCGCCAGCAGCCAAGGTGTAGGGTCTCTTTCACCCCTCCACTTT.

Here the CDR3 reads CASSLGEVTQYF. The CDR3 nucleotides read TGCGCCAGCAGCTTAGGGGAAGTTACGCAGTATTTT. The genes are TRBV5-1 and TRBJ2-3, with D possibly being TRBD1 (5 bases). The length of the CDR3 is 12 residues. Germline-derived CDR1 and CDR2 are SGHRS and YFSETQ. The V and J ends lost 2 bases and 8 bases respectively, with 9 bases between them.

The table lists this clonotype with many counts. The chain joins TRBV27 to TRBJ2-2; TRBD2 matches 14 bases. The junction had 1 base not matched to a gene; V was cut back by 5 bases and J by 5 bases. The CDR3 length is 15 residues. Looked up from germline, CDR1 is MNHEY and CDR2 is SMNVEV (reference sequence). The CDR3 spells CASSRLAGGTGELFF. CDR3 bases: TGTGCCAGCAGTAGACTAGCGGGGGGGACCGGGGAGCTGTTTTTT.

This clonotype was seen a few times. The rearrangement joins TRBV15 to TRBJ2-2, with TRBD2 matching over 9 bases. Germline lookup yields CDR1 LNHNV and CDR2 YYDKDF (reference sequence). Trimming cost V 5 bases and J 6 bases; bases outside gene matches: 10. The CDR3 has 16 amino acids. The CDR3 sequence is CATSGYYSGGAGELFF. CDR3 in DNA: TGTGCCACCAGCGGGTATTATAGCGGGGGCGCCGGGGAGCTGTTTTTT.